These T cell receptor beta chains were read from a single sample in a study of T cells in Graves' hyperthyroidism and ophthalmopathy. TCRdb reprocessed the multiplex PCR reads via MiXCR and lists one record per CDR3 protein. Of under 200,000 distinct CDR3 sequences in the sample, 9.4% were seen once. The sequenced sample was blood. The receptors here all came from a woman between 18 and 29 years old with Graves' hyperthyroidism that later progressed to Graves' ophthalmopathy. The CDR3 runs from the conserved cysteine through the conserved F or W. The D gene is left open where the match is weak. Only part of the rows carry a size: once, few, many, or a class if the clone is expanded.

D,J,V,size,CDR3,DNA
NA,TRBJ2-3,TRBV7-3,few,CASSLGQGGTDTQYF,TGTGCCAGCAGCTTGGGGCAGGGAGGCACAGATACGCAGTATTTT
NA,TRBJ2-6,TRBV2,NA,CASSEALGRSGANVLTF,TGTGCCAGCAGTGAAGCGCTGGGCAGGTCTGGGGCCAACGTCCTGACTTTC
TRBD1,TRBJ1-6,TRBV30,few,CAWRDRASRSYNSPLHF,TGTGCCTGGAGGGACAGGGCAAGTCGGTCCTATAATTCACCCCTCCACTTT
NA,TRBJ1-2,TRBV20-1,NA,CSAVKNSRGYTF,TGCAGTGCTGTCAAGAACAGCCGAGGCTACACCTTC
NA,TRBJ1-6,TRBV12-3/TRBV12-4,many,CASSVGLGPLHF,TGTGCCAGCAGTGTCGGGCTCGGGCCCCTCCACTTT
TRBD1,TRBJ2-7,TRBV7-9,many,CASSEGQGTYEQYF,TGTGCCAGCAGCGAGGGACAGGGGACCTACGAGCAGTACTTC
NA,TRBJ1-1,TRBV24-1,many,CATSESDTDTEAFF,TGTGCCACCAGTGAGTCAGACACCGACACTGAAGCTTTCTTT
TRBD2,TRBJ2-5,TRBV2,many,CASSEAGTSGRETQYF,TGTGCCAGCAGTGAAGCTGGGACTAGCGGGAGGGAGACCCAGTACTTC
NA,TRBJ2-7,TRBV18,many,CASSPPSRRDQYF,TGTGCCAGCTCACCGCCCTCTCGTCGGGATCAGTACTTC
TRBD2,TRBJ2-1,TRBV18,many,CASSPRTSGGTGDEQFF,TGTGCCAGCTCACCGCGGACTAGCGGGGGAACCGGGGATGAGCAGTTCTTC
NA,TRBJ2-5,TRBV7-8,few,CASSPGTASQETQYF,TGTGCCAGCAGCCCCGGGACCGCCAGCCAAGAGACCCAGTACTTC
TRBD1,TRBJ2-2,TRBV6-1,many,CASSPQGVTGELFF,TGTGCCAGCAGCCCTCAGGGGGTGACCGGGGAGCTGTTTTTT
TRBD1,TRBJ1-2,TRBV6-1,many,CASSRTGNYGYTF,TGTGCCAGCAGCAGGACAGGGAATTATGGCTACACCTTC
NA,TRBJ2-1,TRBV29-1,many,CSVDDAYNEQFF,TGCAGCGTTGACGATGCTTACAATGAGCAGTTCTTC
NA,TRBJ2-1,TRBV19,few,CASSMAQGLYNEQFF,TGTGCCAGTAGTATGGCACAGGGACTCTACAATGAGCAGTTCTTC
TRBD1,TRBJ1-2,TRBV3-1,NA,CASSLYTGTGAGGKGYGYTF,TGTGCCAGCAGCCTCTATACCGGGACAGGGGCAGGTGGGAAGGGGTATGGCTACACCTTC
NA,TRBJ2-1,TRBV6-2/TRBV6-3,few,CASVDSGRGNEQFF,TGTGCCAGTGTAGACAGCGGCAGAGGCAATGAGCAGTTCTTC
TRBD1,TRBJ1-1,TRBV14,many,CASSQGTGRGEAFF,TGTGCCAGCAGCCAAGGGACAGGGCGAGGCGAAGCTTTCTTT
NA,TRBJ2-2,TRBV6-1,many,CASSHGGWRRMNTGELFF,TGTGCCAGCAGTCACGGGGGTTGGAGGCGTATGAATACCGGGGAGCTGTTTTTT
NA,TRBJ2-2,TRBV30,many,CAWRRVRNTGELFF,TGTGCCTGGAGAAGGGTCAGGAACACCGGGGAGCTGTTTTTT
NA,TRBJ1-5,TRBV6-5,NA,CASSYGGGDRGNQPQHF,TGTGCCAGCAGTTACGGAGGAGGAGATAGGGGCAATCAGCCCCAGCATTTT
NA,TRBJ1-1,TRBV20-1,many,CSVLSPDTEAFF,TGCAGTGTTCTCAGCCCGGACACTGAAGCTTTCTTT
NA,TRBJ2-7,TRBV6-2/TRBV6-3,many,CASMDRSYEQYF,TGTGCCAGCATGGACAGATCCTACGAGCAGTACTTC
NA,TRBJ2-7,TRBV7-6,few,CASSLYPRGTPRFEQYF,TGTGCCAGCAGCTTATACCCCCGGGGGACACCCAGATTCGAGCAGTACTTC
NA,TRBJ1-2,TRBV6-5,many,CASSYIRDVNYGYTF,TGTGCCAGCAGTTATATAAGGGACGTAAACTATGGCTACACCTTC
TRBD2,TRBJ2-3,TRBV28,NA,CASLFSGVGTDTQYF,TGTGCCAGCCTCTTTAGCGGGGTTGGCACAGATACGCAGTATTTT
NA,TRBJ2-7,TRBV10-3,many,CAMGAGSYEQYF,TGTGCCATGGGGGCAGGATCCTACGAGCAGTACTTC
NA,TRBJ1-3,TRBV9,many,CASSLGGLERDTIYF,TGTGCCAGCAGCCTAGGGGGGTTGGAGCGGGACACCATATATTTT
TRBD2,TRBJ2-3,TRBV9,NA,CASSASGLAGWEPSTDTQYF,TGTGCCAGCAGCGCAAGTGGACTAGCGGGATGGGAACCTAGCACAGATACGCAGTATTTT
TRBD1,TRBJ2-3,TRBV20-1,many,CSAKYLWSKSTGTGSTDTQYF,TGCAGTGCAAAGTATCTTTGGTCTAAGTCTACCGGGACAGGCAGCACAGATACGCAGTATTTT
TRBD1,TRBJ2-5,TRBV3-1,NA,CASSHRRQGWGETQYF,TGTGCCAGCAGCCATCGTAGACAGGGTTGGGGGGAGACCCAGTACTTC
NA,TRBJ2-4,TRBV6-1,many,CASSSGSGIQYF,TGTGCCAGCAGCTCTGGGAGTGGCATTCAGTACTTC